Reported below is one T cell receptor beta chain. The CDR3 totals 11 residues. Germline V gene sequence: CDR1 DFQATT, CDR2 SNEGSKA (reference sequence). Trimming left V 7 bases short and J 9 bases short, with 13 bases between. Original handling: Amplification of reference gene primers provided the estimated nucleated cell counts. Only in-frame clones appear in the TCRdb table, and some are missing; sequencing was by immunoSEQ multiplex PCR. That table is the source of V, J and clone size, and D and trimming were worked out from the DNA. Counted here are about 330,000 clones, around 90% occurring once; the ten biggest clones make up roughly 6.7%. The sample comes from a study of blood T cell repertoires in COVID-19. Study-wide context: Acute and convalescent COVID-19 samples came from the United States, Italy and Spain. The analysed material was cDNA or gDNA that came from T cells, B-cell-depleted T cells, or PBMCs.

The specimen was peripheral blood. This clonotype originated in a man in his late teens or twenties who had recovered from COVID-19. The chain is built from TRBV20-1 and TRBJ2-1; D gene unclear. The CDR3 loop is CSVEVVGEQFF. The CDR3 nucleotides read TGCAGTGTAGAAGTCGTCGGTGAGCAGTTCTTC.